This TCR beta chain was documented in a study of PD-1 blockade in classical Hodgkin lymphoma. Study-wide context: Nivolumab was administered to patients intravenously at 3 mg/kg every 2 weeks.

Remarks on this clone: Its antigen remains unknown.

The CDR3 extends over 13 amino acids. The germline CDR1 and CDR2 sequences are WSHSY and SAAADI. Trimming took off 4 bases at V and 0 bases at J, with 7 bases between the two ends. Study-level findings and limits: By C4D1 there was a significant rise in CD4+ TCR diversity but not in CD8+ TCR diversity.

All trial patients relapsed after autologous stem cell transplantation. Patients reached a best response of complete response, partial response or progressive disease. TCRdb keeps only in-frame clones here, not all; method: immunoSEQ multiplex PCR. The data contain 75,000 to 100,000 clones, roughly 83% of them seen just once; the ten biggest clones take up 12%. The rearrangement links TRBV10-2 to TRBJ2-7, with D maybe TRBD2 (5 bases). The sequence derives from a human donor with classical Hodgkin lymphoma. The material sequenced was peripheral blood mononuclear cells (PBMCs), taken at baseline. CDR3 nucleotide sequence: TGCGCCAGCAGTGGAGGGCTCTCCTACGAGCAGTACTTC. It is translated as CASSGGLSYEQYF.